The clone carrying this T cell receptor beta chain came up once. This specimen comes from a study of blood T cell repertoires in COVID-19. Across the whole study: Nucleic acid was either cDNA or gDNA, and it came from T cells, B-cell-depleted T cells, or PBMCs.

In the source study's methods: Amplification from reference gene primers served as the basis for estimated nucleated cell counts. Sequencing used immunoSEQ multiplex PCR; TCRdb keeps in-frame clones, though not all of them. V and J calls and clone size are those listed in that table; D and trimming were worked out from the DNA. Of 280,000 or so clones listed, around nine tenths were seen once; the top ten hold approximately 6%. Unmatched junction bases numbered 1, after V lost 3 bases and J lost 1 base. Germline lookup yields CDR1 SGHTA and CDR2 FQGTGA. This CDR3 spans 14 amino acids. Allocation to cohorts depended on clinical history reported by the participants. Before being deemed recovered, Cohort 3 donors had two negative PCRs, clearance, or symptom resolution.

This receptor was obtained from a woman between 35 and 50 years old who had recovered from COVID-19. The specimen sequenced was PBMCs or T cells enriched from blood (not recorded which). This sequence joins TRBV7-3 and TRBJ1-1; 8 nucleotides agree with TRBD1. CDR3 in amino acids: CASSLGQANTEAFF. Here the CDR3 DNA reads TGTGCCAGCAGCTTGGGACAGGCGAACACTGAAGCTTTCTTT.